Reported below is one T cell receptor beta chain. This sample was taken from a study of cytomegalovirus exposure and HLA in healthy donors. The CDR3 consists of 13 residues. Germline V gene sequence: CDR1 MNHEY, CDR2 SMNVEV (reference sequence). V lost 6 bases, J lost 3 bases, and 12 bases lay in between. It was with 60 Vbeta and 13 Jbeta primers that the PCR ran. The assay was immunoSEQ multiplex PCR, and TCRdb's table has in-frame clones only and misses some. The sample consists of fewer than 200,000 clones, 82% of them appearing once. The clonotype originates from a male donor in good health and CMV-seronegative. The chain joins TRBV27 to TRBJ2-7; a possible D gene is TRBD1 (5 bases). Sequenced input: PBMCs. The CDR3 reads CASRPGHNYEQYF. Written as DNA, the CDR3 is TGTGCCAGCAGACCCGGACACAACTACGAGCAGTACTTC.